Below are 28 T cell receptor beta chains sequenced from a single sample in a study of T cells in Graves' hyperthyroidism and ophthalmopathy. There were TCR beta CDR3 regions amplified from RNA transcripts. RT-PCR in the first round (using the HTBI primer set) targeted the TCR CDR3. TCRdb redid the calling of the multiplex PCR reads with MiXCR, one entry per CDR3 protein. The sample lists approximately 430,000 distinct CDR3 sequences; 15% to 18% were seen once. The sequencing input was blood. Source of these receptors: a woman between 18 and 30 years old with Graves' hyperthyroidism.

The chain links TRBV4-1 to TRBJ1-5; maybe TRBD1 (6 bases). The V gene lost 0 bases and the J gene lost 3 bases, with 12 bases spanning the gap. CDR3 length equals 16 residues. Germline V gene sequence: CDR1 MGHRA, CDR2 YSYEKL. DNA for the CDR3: TGCGCCAGCAGCCAAGACCCGACAGGCCCCAATCAGCCCCAGCATTTT. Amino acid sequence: CASSQDPTGPNQPQHF.

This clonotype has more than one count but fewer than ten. For the CDR3, the DNA is TGCGCCAGCAGCTTGACCTATCGGGGGTCCACTACTTACAATGAGCAGTTCTTC. Translating it yields CASSLTYRGSTTYNEQFF. The chain has TRBV5-1 and TRBJ2-1; D might be TRBD2 (6 bases). V was trimmed by 1 base and J by 4 bases, leaving 21 bases between them. The CDR3 sequence is 18 residues long. Per germline, CDR1 SGHRS and CDR2 YFSETQ.

CDR3 region: CSGIGTGRSTYEQYF. CDR3 coding DNA: TGCAGTGGCATCGGTACAGGCAGAAGTACCTACGAGCAGTACTTC. The rearrangement uses TRBV20-1 and TRBJ2-7, with D perhaps TRBD1 (5 bases). Germline-derived CDR1 and CDR2 are DFQATT and SNEGSKA (reference sequence). The CDR3 is 15 amino acids. V was trimmed by 7 bases and J by 2 bases, leaving 21 bases between them.

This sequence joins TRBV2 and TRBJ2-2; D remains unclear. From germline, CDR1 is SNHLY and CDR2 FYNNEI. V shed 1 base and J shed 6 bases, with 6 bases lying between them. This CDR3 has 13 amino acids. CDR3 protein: CASSEVGSGELFF. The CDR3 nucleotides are TGTGCCAGCAGTGAAGTAGGGTCCGGGGAGCTGTTTTTT.

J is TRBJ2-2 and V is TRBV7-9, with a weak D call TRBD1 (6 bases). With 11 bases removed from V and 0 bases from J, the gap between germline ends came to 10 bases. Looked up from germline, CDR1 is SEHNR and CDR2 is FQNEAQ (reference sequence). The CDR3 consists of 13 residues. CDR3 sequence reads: CARTGPNTGELFF. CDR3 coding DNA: TGTGCCCGCACAGGGCCGAACACCGGGGAGCTGTTTTTT.

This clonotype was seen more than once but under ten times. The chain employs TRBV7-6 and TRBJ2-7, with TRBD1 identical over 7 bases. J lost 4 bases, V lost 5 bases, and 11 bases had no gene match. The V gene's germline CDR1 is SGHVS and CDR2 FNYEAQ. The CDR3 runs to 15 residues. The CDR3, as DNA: TGTGCCAGCAGCCGGCAGGGGGTACGAGGATACGAGCAGTACTTC. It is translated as CASSRQGVRGYEQYF.

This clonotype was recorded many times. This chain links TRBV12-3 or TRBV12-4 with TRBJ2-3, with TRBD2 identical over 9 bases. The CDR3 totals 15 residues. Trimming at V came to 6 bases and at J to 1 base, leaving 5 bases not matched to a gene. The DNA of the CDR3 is TGTGCCAGCAGCCCGACTAGCGGTCGCACAGATACGCAGTATTTT. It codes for CASSPTSGRTDTQYF.

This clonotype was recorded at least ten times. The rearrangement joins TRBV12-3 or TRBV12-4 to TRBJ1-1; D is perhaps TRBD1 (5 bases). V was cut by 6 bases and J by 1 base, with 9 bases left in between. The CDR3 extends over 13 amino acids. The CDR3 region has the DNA TGTGCCAGCAGCTTCGGGACGAACACTGAAGCTTTCTTT. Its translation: CASSFGTNTEAFF.

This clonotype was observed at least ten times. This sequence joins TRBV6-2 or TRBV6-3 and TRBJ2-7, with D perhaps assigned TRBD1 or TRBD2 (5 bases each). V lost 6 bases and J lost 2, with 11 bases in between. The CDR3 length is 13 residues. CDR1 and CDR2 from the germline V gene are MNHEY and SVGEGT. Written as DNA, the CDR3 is TGTGCCAGCAGAGGGACCAGCGCCTACGAGCAGTACTTC. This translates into CASRGTSAYEQYF.

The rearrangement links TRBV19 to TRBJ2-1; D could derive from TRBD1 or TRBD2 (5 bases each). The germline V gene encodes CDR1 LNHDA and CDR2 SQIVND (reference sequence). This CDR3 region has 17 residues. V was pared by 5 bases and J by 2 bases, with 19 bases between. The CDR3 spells CASSPSPGRTAYNEQFF. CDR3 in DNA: TGTGCCAGTAGTCCATCTCCGGGGCGTACCGCCTACAATGAGCAGTTCTTC.

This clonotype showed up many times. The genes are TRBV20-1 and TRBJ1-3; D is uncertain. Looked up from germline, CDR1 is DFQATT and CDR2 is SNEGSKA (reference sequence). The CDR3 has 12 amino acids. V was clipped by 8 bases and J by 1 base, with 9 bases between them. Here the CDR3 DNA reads TGCAGTCCAGGTTATTCTGGAAACACCATATATTTT. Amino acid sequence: CSPGYSGNTIYF.

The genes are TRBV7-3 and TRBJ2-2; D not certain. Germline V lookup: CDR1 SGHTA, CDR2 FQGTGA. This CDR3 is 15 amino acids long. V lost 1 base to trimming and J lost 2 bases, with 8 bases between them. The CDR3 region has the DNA TGTGCCAGCAGCTTAAACAGCCATAACACCGGGGAGCTGTTTTTT. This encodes CASSLNSHNTGELFF.

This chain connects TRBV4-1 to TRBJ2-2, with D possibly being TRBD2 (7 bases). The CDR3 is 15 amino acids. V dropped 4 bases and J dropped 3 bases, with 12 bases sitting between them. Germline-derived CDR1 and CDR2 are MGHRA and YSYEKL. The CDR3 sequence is CASSPGGPYTGELFF. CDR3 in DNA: TGCGCCAGCAGCCCCGGGGGGCCCTACACCGGGGAGCTGTTTTTT.

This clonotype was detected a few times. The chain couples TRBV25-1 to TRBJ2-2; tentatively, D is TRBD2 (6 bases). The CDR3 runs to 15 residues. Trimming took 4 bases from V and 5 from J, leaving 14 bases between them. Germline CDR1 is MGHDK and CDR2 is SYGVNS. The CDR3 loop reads CASSGRGGVTGELFF. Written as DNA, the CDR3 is TGTGCCAGCAGTGGGAGAGGCGGGGTGACCGGGGAGCTGTTTTTT.

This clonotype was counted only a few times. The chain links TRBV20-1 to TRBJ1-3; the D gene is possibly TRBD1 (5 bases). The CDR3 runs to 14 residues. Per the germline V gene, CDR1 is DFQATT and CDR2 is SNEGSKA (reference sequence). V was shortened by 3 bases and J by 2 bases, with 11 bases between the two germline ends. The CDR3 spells CSARWGVPGNTIYF. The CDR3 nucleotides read TGCAGTGCTAGGTGGGGGGTGCCTGGAAACACCATATATTTT.

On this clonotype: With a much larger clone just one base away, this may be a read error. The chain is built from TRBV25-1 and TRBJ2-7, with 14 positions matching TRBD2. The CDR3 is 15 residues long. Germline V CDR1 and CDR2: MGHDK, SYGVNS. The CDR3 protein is CTSRGTSGSYYEQYF. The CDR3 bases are TGTACCAGCAGGGGGACTAGCGGGAGCTATTACGAGCAGTACTTC.

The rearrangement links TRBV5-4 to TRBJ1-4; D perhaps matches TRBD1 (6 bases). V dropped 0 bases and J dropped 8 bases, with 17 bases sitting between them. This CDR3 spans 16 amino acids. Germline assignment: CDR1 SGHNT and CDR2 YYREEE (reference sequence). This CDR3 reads CASSLGPRGQLEKLFF. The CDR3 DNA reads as TGTGCCAGCAGCTTGGGACCACGGGGGCAACTAGAAAAACTGTTTTTT.

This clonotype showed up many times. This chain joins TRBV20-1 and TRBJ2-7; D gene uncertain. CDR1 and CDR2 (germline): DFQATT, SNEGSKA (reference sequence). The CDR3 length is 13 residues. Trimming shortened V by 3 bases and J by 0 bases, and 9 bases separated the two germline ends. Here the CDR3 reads CSARARSSYEQYF. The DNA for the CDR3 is TGCAGTGCTAGGGCCCGGAGCTCCTACGAGCAGTACTTC.

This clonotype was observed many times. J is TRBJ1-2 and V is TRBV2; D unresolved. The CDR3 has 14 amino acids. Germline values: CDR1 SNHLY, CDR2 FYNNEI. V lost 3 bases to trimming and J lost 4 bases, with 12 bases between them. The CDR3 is CASSEVKGFYGYTF. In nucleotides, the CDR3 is TGTGCCAGCAGTGAGGTCAAAGGATTCTATGGCTACACCTTC.

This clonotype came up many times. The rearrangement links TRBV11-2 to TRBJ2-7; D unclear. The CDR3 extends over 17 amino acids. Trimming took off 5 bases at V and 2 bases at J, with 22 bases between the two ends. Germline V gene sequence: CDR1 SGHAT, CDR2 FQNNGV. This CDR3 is CASSKKTSGSFTYEQYF. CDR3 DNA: TGTGCCAGCAGCAAAAAAACATCGGGCAGTTTCACCTACGAGCAGTACTTC.

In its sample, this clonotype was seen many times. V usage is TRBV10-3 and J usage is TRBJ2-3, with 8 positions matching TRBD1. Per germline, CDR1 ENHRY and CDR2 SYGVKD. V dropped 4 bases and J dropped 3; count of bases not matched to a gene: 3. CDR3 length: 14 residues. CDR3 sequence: CAISGWTGTDTQYF. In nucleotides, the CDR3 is TGTGCCATCAGTGGTTGGACAGGGACAGATACGCAGTATTTT.

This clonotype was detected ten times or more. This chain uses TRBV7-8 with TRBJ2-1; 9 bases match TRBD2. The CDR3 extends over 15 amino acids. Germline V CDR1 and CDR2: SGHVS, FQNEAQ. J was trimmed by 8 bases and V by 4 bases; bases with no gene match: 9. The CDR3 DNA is TGTGCCAGCAGCTCGGGACTAGCCTTTCCTTATGAGCAGTTCTTC. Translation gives CASSSGLAFPYEQFF.

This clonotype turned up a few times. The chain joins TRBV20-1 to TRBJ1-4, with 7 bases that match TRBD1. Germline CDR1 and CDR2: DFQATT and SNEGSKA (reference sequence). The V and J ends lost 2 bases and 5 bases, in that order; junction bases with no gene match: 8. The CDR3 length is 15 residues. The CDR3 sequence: CSARPPGTANEKLFF. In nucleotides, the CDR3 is TGCAGTGCTAGACCGCCCGGGACAGCGAATGAAAAACTGTTTTTT.

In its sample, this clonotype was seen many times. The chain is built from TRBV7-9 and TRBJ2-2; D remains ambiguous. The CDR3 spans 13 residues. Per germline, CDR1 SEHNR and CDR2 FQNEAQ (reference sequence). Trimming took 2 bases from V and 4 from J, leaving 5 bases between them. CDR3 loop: CASSLRTTGELFF. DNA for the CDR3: TGTGCCAGCAGCTTAAGGACCACCGGGGAGCTGTTTTTT.

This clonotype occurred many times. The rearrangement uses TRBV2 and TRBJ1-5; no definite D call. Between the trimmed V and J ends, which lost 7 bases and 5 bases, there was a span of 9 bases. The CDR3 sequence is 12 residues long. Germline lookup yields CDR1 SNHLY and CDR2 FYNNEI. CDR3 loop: CASTKGDQPQHF. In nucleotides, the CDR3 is TGTGCCAGCACTAAGGGAGATCAGCCCCAGCATTTT.

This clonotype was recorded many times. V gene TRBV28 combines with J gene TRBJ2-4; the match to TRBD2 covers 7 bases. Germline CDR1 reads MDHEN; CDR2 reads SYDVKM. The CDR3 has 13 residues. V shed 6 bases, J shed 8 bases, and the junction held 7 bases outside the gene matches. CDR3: CASRVGLGHIQYF. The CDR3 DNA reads TGTGCCAGCAGAGTAGGACTAGGGCACATTCAGTACTTC.

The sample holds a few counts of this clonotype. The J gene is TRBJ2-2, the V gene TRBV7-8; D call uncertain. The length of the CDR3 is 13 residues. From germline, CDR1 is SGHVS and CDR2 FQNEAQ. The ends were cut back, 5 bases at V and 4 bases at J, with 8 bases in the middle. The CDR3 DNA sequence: TGTGCCAGCAGCATAATACTCACCGGGGAGCTGTTTTTT. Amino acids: CASSIILTGELFF.

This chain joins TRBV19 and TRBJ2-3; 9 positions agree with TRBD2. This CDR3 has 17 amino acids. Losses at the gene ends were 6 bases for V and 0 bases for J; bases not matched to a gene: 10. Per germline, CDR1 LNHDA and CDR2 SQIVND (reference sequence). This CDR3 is CASSPALAGISTDTQYF. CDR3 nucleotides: TGTGCCAGTAGCCCCGCCCTAGCGGGGATTAGCACAGATACGCAGTATTTT.